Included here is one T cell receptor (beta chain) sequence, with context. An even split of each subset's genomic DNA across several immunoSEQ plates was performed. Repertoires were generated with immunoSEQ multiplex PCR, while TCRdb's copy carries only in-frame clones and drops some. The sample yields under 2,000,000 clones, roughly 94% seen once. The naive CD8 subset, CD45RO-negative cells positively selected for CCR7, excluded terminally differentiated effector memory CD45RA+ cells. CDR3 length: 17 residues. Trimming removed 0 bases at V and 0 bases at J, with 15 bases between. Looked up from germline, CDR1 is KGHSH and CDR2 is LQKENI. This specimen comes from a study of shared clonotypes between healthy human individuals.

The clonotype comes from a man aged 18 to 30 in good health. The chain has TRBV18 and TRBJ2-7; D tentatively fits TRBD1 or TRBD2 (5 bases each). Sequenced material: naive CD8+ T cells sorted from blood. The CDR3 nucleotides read TGTGCCAGCTCACCACCGAAAGGGGAGAGTAGCTCCTACGAGCAGTACTTC. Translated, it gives CASSPPKGESSSYEQYF.